This TCR beta chain was sequenced in a study of T cells in Graves' hyperthyroidism and ophthalmopathy. This CDR3 spans 14 amino acids. Germline V gene lookup returns CDR1 MDHEN and CDR2 SYDVKM. Deletions cut 5 bases from V and 2 bases from J, with 13 bases between. There are many counts of this clonotype. Its antigen is as yet unknown. TCR beta CDR3 sequences were amplified from RNA transcripts. During a first-round RT-PCR of the TCR CDR3, the HTBI primer set was used. TCRdb recomputed calls from the multiplex PCR reads with MiXCR, one row per CDR3 protein. The profile covers 490,000 or so distinct CDR3 sequences, with about 16% appearing a single time and about 29% taken by the ten largest. Diagnosis relied on clinical symptoms, serum thyroxine and TRAb, thyroid ultrasound and orbital computed tomography. Study-level findings and limits: Ophthalmopathy was told apart from stable hyperthyroidism by a 13 V-J model. Most clonotypes expanded in the thyroid (above 0.001) were also present in blood.

The chain carries TRBV28 and TRBJ2-7, with D possibly being TRBD2 (5 bases). This receptor was identified in a young woman with Graves' ophthalmopathy. Specimen: blood. The CDR3 DNA follows: TGTGCCAGCAGTAGACTATCGGGGACCTACGAGCAGTACTTC. Protein sequence: CASSRLSGTYEQYF.